A single sample is the source of the 27 T cell receptor beta chains below, sequenced in a study of T cell responses to AZD1222 COVID-19 vaccine. Some clones are missing from TCRdb's copy, which holds only in-frame ones; the method was immunoSEQ multiplex PCR. The table has more than 80,000 clones, roughly 90% seen once. The sequencing used peripheral blood, collected on day 0 of AZD1222 vaccination. These receptors were taken from an adult in good health.

The V and J genes are TRBV27 and TRBJ1-6, with 7 bases matching TRBD1. There are 14 residues in the CDR3. CDR1 and CDR2 from the germline V gene are MNHEY and SMNVEV (reference sequence). Trimming removed 5 bases from V and 7 bases from J; junction bases left unmatched: 5. The CDR3 DNA reads TGTGCCAGCAGTGTTCCGGGACAGAATTCACCCCTCCACTTT. This sequence encodes CASSVPGQNSPLHF.

This chain links TRBV4-1 with TRBJ2-1, with 14 positions matching TRBD2. The germline V gene encodes CDR1 MGHRA and CDR2 YSYEKL. The CDR3 consists of 17 residues. After removal of 3 bases from V and 8 bases from J, the junction contained 9 bases not matched to a gene. The CDR3: CASSHLGLAGDRYEQFF. Written as DNA, the CDR3 is TGCGCCAGCAGCCACTTGGGACTAGCGGGAGATAGGTATGAGCAGTTCTTC.

The chain couples TRBV4-2 to TRBJ2-3; 7 nucleotides match TRBD2. Germline CDR1 reads LGHNA; CDR2 reads YNFKEQ. V was clipped by 0 bases and J by 0 bases; unmatched bases: 9. CDR3 size: 18 residues. CDR3 in DNA: TGTGCCAGCAGCCAAGATGGGACTACCTCATTCAGCACAGATACGCAGTATTTT. Protein product: CASSQDGTTSFSTDTQYF.

V and J are TRBV5-4 and TRBJ2-3; D gene ambiguous. Per germline, CDR1 SGHNT and CDR2 YYREEE (reference sequence). The CDR3 spans 14 residues. Between the trimmed V and J ends, which lost 1 base and 0 bases, there was a span of 6 bases. The CDR3 is CASSLTGSTDTQYF. The DNA of the CDR3 is TGTGCCAGCAGCTTGACTGGGAGCACAGATACGCAGTATTTT.

The chain couples TRBV28 to TRBJ1-5, with D possibly being TRBD1 (5 bases). V was cut by 2 bases and J by 0 bases, with 8 bases left in between. The CDR3 is made up of 15 amino acids. In germline, CDR1 is MDHEN, CDR2 SYDVKM. The CDR3 DNA reads TGTGCCAGCAGTTTAGGGGGGAATAGCAATCAGCCCCAGCATTTT. Its translation: CASSLGGNSNQPQHF.

In this sample, this clone turned up a few times. The genes are TRBV7-8 and TRBJ2-7, with TRBD1 as a possible D gene (5 bases). CDR1 and CDR2 (germline): SGHVS, FQNEAQ. This CDR3 has 14 residues. V lost 5 bases, J lost 0 bases, and 11 bases lay in between. CDR3 sequence: CASSPYRISYEQYF. CDR3 DNA: TGTGCCAGCAGCCCGTACAGGATCTCCTACGAGCAGTACTTC.

The chain carries TRBV7-8 and TRBJ2-7; 9 positions agree with TRBD2. CDR1 is SGHVS and CDR2 is FQNEAQ in the germline V gene. CDR3 size: 18 residues. Trimming took 4 bases from V and 2 from J; bases not matched to a gene: 15. The CDR3 is CASSSSSVTSGNTYEQYF. CDR3 DNA sequence: TGTGCCAGCAGCTCCTCCTCTGTGACTAGCGGAAATACCTACGAGCAGTACTTC.

The J gene is TRBJ1-3, the V gene TRBV5-6, with D unresolved. V lost 0 bases, J lost 0 bases, and 10 bases lay in between. CDR1 is SGHDT, CDR2 YYEEEE, per germline. The CDR3 covers 16 residues. Written as DNA, the CDR3 is TGTGCCAGCAGCTTGGGGTCGGCCGTCTCTGGAAACACCATATATTTT. Translation: CASSLGSAVSGNTIYF.

The rearrangement joins TRBV19 to TRBJ2-7, with D perhaps assigned TRBD1 or TRBD2 (5 bases each). The V gene lost 6 bases and the J gene lost 1 base, with 16 bases spanning the gap. The CDR3 runs 15 residues. From germline, CDR1 is LNHDA and CDR2 SQIVND (reference sequence). The CDR3 coding sequence is TGTGCCAGTAGAAAGATCGGGACGTCTTCCTACGAGCAGTACTTC. It is translated as CASRKIGTSSYEQYF.

The chain links TRBV27 to TRBJ1-1; D remains ambiguous. Germline assignment: CDR1 MNHEY and CDR2 SMNVEV (reference sequence). V gave up 2 bases and J gave up 1 base, with 5 bases separating them. This CDR3 region has 13 residues. The CDR3 bases are TGTGCCAGCAGTTTAGGACGGAACACTGAAGCTTTCTTT. It translates to CASSLGRNTEAFF.

In nucleotides, the CDR3 is TGTGCCAGCAGCGAGGGACTAGCGGGAGGGCCCACCTACAATGAGCAGTTCTTC. The encoded protein is CASSEGLAGGPTYNEQFF. The chain combines TRBV5-6 with TRBJ2-1, with 16 positions matching TRBD2. This CDR3 is built from 18 residues. V was clipped by 4 bases and J by 2 bases; unmatched bases: 6. Germline loops: CDR1 SGHDT, CDR2 YYEEEE.

The rearrangement joins TRBV18 to TRBJ1-1, with a tentative D call TRBD1 (5 bases). Trimming shortened V by 3 bases and J by 4 bases, and 12 bases separated the two germline ends. The germline gives CDR1 KGHSH, CDR2 LQKENI. The CDR3 covers 14 residues. The CDR3 nucleotides read TGTGCCAGCTCACCTAGTACCGGGGGCACTGAAGCTTTCTTT. Protein product: CASSPSTGGTEAFF.

A single count supports this clone. J is TRBJ2-5 and V is TRBV14, with TRBD2 matching 8 bases. With 7 bases clipped from V and 2 bases from J, the junction kept 9 bases outside the gene matches. There are 15 residues in the CDR3. The V gene's germline CDR1 is SGHDN and CDR2 FVKESK. The CDR3 sequence is CASTISGSSQETQYF. CDR3 nucleotide sequence: TGTGCCAGCACCATAAGCGGGAGCTCACAAGAGACCCAGTACTTC.

This chain connects TRBV15 to TRBJ2-4, with D perhaps assigned TRBD1 or TRBD2 (5 bases each). Trimming left V 3 bases short and J 1 base short, with 13 bases between. From germline, CDR1 is LNHNV and CDR2 YYDKDF (reference sequence). This CDR3 spans 16 amino acids. The CDR3 protein is CATSSPVWGAKNIQYF. Here the CDR3 DNA reads TGTGCCACCAGCAGCCCAGTTTGGGGGGCCAAAAACATTCAGTACTTC.

The chain recombines TRBV11-2 with TRBJ1-3, with D uncertain. Germline V gene sequence: CDR1 SGHAT, CDR2 FQNNGV. The CDR3 totals 13 residues. V lost 2 bases, J lost 0 bases, and 2 bases lay in between. In DNA, the CDR3 is TGTGCCAGCAGCTTATCCTCTGGAAACACCATATATTTT. Protein: CASSLSSGNTIYF.

V usage is TRBV10-3 and J usage is TRBJ1-1; 7 nucleotides line up with TRBD1. The CDR3 runs 13 residues. V lost 11 bases to trimming and J lost 0 bases; unmatched junction nucleotides: 6. The germline CDR1 and CDR2 sequences are ENHRY and SYGVKD. Here the CDR3 reads CALRQGMNTEAFF. The DNA of the CDR3 is TGTGCCCTCCGACAGGGCATGAACACTGAAGCTTTCTTT.

V gene TRBV6-2 or TRBV6-3 combines with J gene TRBJ1-2; 9 bases are a match to TRBD1. The CDR3 is made up of 13 amino acids. V lost 6 bases to trimming and J lost 6 bases; unmatched junction nucleotides: 5. Germline V gene data show CDR1 as MNHEY and CDR2 as SVGEGT. Here the CDR3 DNA reads TGTGCCAGCAGCAGGACAGGGGAGCATGGCTACACCTTC. It codes for CASSRTGEHGYTF.

The chain couples TRBV18 to TRBJ1-4; D is unresolved. Trimming shortened V by 6 bases and J by 0 bases, and 14 bases separated the two germline ends. CDR1 is KGHSH, CDR2 LQKENI, per germline. The CDR3 is 16 residues long. For the CDR3, the DNA is TGTGCCAGCTCCCCGGGGAGGACCTCAACTAATGAAAAACTGTTTTTT. Protein sequence: CASSPGRTSTNEKLFF.

The chain carries TRBV19 and TRBJ2-5, with D possibly TRBD1 on 5 matching bases. V lost 3 bases to trimming and J lost 5 bases, with 10 bases between them. There are 13 residues in the CDR3. The germline CDR1 and CDR2 sequences are LNHDA and SQIVND (reference sequence). The CDR3 nucleotides are TGTGCCAGTAGTATGGCAGGGCGGGAGACCCAGTACTTC. This sequence encodes CASSMAGRETQYF. The whole variable domain, remainder taken from reference TRBV19 and TRBJ2-5, is DGGITQSPKYLFRKEGQNVTLSCEQNLNHDAMYWYRQDPGQGLRLIYYSQIVNDFQKGDIAEGYSVSREKKESFPLTVTSAQKNPTAFYLCASSMAGRETQYFGPGTRLLVL.

The chain joins TRBV19 to TRBJ1-4; the match to TRBD1 covers 10 bases. Germline-derived CDR1 and CDR2 are LNHDA and SQIVND (reference sequence). The CDR3 sequence is 15 residues long. Unmatched junction bases numbered 9, after V lost 6 bases and J lost 8 bases. CDR3 residues: CASRLGQGVLEKLFF. The DNA of the CDR3 is TGTGCCAGTAGGCTCGGACAGGGGGTATTGGAAAAACTGTTTTTT.

As concerns this clone: At one of its ends the junction is not consistent with the germline gene, which may arise from a read error. The sample carries other DNA sequences with the same CDR3. The chain couples TRBV5-1 to TRBJ1-1, with D perhaps matching TRBD1 (6 bases). CDR3 length: 16 residues. CDR1 and CDR2 (germline): SGHRS, YFSETQ. The CDR3 sequence: CASSAGLGAVNTEAFF. As DNA, the CDR3 is TGTGCCAGCAGCGCGGGATTGGGGGCGGTGAACACTGAAGCTTTCTTT.

The chain employs TRBV14 and TRBJ2-2; 9 nucleotides line up with TRBD2. The germline gives CDR1 SGHDN, CDR2 FVKESK. CDR3 size: 17 residues. Trimming cost V 0 bases and J 7 bases; bases outside gene matches: 9. The CDR3 region is CASSQETDIAGDGELFF. CDR3 in DNA: TGTGCCAGCAGCCAAGAGACGGATATAGCGGGAGACGGGGAGCTGTTTTTT.

The chain uses TRBV3-1 (or the pseudogene TRBV3-2) and TRBJ2-3, with TRBD2 matching over 9 bases. Germline trimming cut 0 bases from V and 5 bases from J; bases unmatched to any gene: 9. This CDR3 has 17 amino acids. The germline V gene has CDR1 LGHDT and CDR2 YNNKEL (reference sequence). Here the CDR3 reads CASSQDHKVAGEDTQYF. The CDR3 DNA follows: TGTGCCAGCAGCCAAGATCATAAGGTAGCGGGAGAAGATACGCAGTATTTT.

The chain couples TRBV13 to TRBJ1-2; no reliable D call. CDR3 length: 16 residues. Per germline, CDR1 PRHDT and CDR2 FYEKMQ (reference sequence). Trimming left V 5 bases short and J 1 base short, with 17 bases between. CDR3 residues: CASSPRRQNVNYGYTF. The CDR3 DNA sequence: TGTGCCAGCAGCCCACGTAGGCAGAACGTTAACTATGGCTACACCTTC.

The V and J genes are TRBV29-1 and TRBJ1-1, with a possible D match to TRBD1 (6 bases). The germline V gene encodes CDR1 SQVTM and CDR2 ANQGSEA. Trimming shortened V by 6 bases and J by 1 base, and 15 bases separated the two germline ends. This CDR3 is built from 14 residues. CDR3 sequence: CSVHRDTSNTEAFF. As DNA, the CDR3 is TGCAGCGTCCACCGGGACACCTCGAACACTGAAGCTTTCTTT.

The chain combines TRBV3-1 (or the pseudogene TRBV3-2) with TRBJ2-7; unclear D gene. CDR3 size: 13 residues. V lost 5 bases and J lost 7, with 15 bases in between. Germline V CDR1 and CDR2: LGHDT, YNNKEL (reference sequence). CDR3 sequence: CASSYRLGWEQYF. The CDR3 region has the DNA TGTGCCAGCAGCTATAGACTGGGCTGGGAGCAGTACTTC.

This chain connects TRBV2 to TRBJ1-5, with 8 bases matching TRBD1. From germline, CDR1 is SNHLY and CDR2 FYNNEI. With 3 bases clipped from V and 3 bases from J, the junction kept 10 bases outside the gene matches. The length of the CDR3 is 17 residues. For the CDR3, the DNA is TGTGCCAGCAGTGATTCTCCAGGGGGCGCAGACAATCAGCCCCAGCATTTT. Residues: CASSDSPGGADNQPQHF. Full variable domain (outside the CDR3, taken from reference TRBV2 and TRBJ1-5): EPEVTQTPSHQVTQMGQEVILRCVPISNHLYFYWYRQILGQKVEFLVSFYNNEISEKSEIFDDQFSVERPDGSNFTLKIRSTKLEDSAMYFCASSDSPGGADNQPQHFGDGTRLSIL.